The 3 T cell receptor beta chains given below trace back to one sample, sequenced in a study of blood T cell repertoires in COVID-19. Sequenced by immunoSEQ multiplex PCR; TCRdb stores in-frame clones only, minus some. The sample lists roughly 170,000 clones; under 85% were seen once. The sequenced sample was PBMCs or T cells enriched from blood (not recorded which). These receptors were taken from a man aged 45-60 years who had recovered from COVID-19.

This clone was counted only a few times. The genes are TRBV7-9 and TRBJ2-3, with 7 bases aligning to TRBD1. Germline V CDR1 and CDR2: SEHNR, FQNEAQ (reference sequence). J was trimmed by 2 bases and V by 0 bases; bases with no gene match: 14. The CDR3 sequence is 19 residues long. This CDR3 reads CASSLARQGGYLVTDTQYF. CDR3 nucleotide sequence: TGTGCCAGCAGCTTAGCTCGACAGGGCGGGTATTTGGTCACAGATACGCAGTATTTT.

The rearrangement uses TRBV4-1 and TRBJ2-3; 15 nucleotides line up with TRBD2. The germline gives CDR1 MGHRA, CDR2 YSYEKL. The CDR3 runs 18 residues. Trimming cost V 4 bases and J 0 bases; bases outside gene matches: 5. The DNA for the CDR3 is TGCGCCAGCAGCCGCGGGACTAGCGGGGGGACAAGCACAGATACGCAGTATTTT. It is translated as CASSRGTSGGTSTDTQYF.

This clone was recorded many times. The chain couples TRBV7-3 to TRBJ2-7; TRBD1 is a possible D gene (6 bases). CDR1 is SGHTA, CDR2 FQGTGA, per germline. The CDR3 extends over 13 amino acids. Trimming pared 4 bases from V and 3 bases from J, leaving 10 bases between. The CDR3 DNA reads TGTGCCAGCAGCTCCATGGACAGCTACGAGCAGTACTTC. Its translation: CASSSMDSYEQYF.